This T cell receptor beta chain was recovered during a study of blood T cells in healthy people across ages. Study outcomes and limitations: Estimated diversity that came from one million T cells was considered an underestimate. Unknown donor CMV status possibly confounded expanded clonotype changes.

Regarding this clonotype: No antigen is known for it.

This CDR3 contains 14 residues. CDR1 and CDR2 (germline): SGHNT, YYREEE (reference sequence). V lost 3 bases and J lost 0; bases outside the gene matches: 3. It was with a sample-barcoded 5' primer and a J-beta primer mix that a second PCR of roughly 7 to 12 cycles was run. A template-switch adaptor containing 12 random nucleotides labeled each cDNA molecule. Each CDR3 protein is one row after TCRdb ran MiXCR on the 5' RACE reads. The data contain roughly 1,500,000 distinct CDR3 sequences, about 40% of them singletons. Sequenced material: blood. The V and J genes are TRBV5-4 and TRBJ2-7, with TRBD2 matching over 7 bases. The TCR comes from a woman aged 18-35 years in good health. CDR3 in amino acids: CASSSGTISYEQYF. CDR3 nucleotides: TGTGCCAGCAGCTCCGGGACTATCTCCTACGAGCAGTACTTC.